Below are 21 T cell receptor beta chains sequenced from a single sample in a study of human T cells and chemical hapten exposure (TCRdb year 2021). The library came from RACE. Sequenced using a NextSeq 500. TCRdb reprocessing: public reads trimmed at Q25 with fastp, clones called with MiXCR, in-frame beta chains kept. Each entry merges the rows of one CDR3 protein and shows their most common DNA and genes. Here the sample has 250,000 or so distinct CDR3 sequences; roughly 7.7% occur a single time. The ten largest make up approximately 1.2% of the sample. Sample time point, as interpreted from the label and publication: pre-sensitization, week 0. Reading the label with the study, this specimen's treatment or condition is: therapeutic diphenylcyclopropenone sensitization with weekly scalp DPC. The source was whole blood, collected in connection with sensitization to the hapten diphenylcyclopropenone (DPC). Receptors were obtained from a man aged 18 to 30 with alopecia areata. Some clones in this sample may be carry-over from other donors' samples.

A few counts support this clonotype. V is TRBV5-1 and J is TRBJ2-5; D is undetermined. From germline, CDR1 is SGHRS and CDR2 YFSETQ. This CDR3 has 13 amino acids. Trimming left V 0 bases short and J 5 bases short, with 8 bases between. The chain's CDR3 is CASSLDLTETQYF. The CDR3 bases are TGCGCCAGCAGCTTGGACTTAACGGAGACCCAGTACTTC.

This clonotype was observed a handful of times. The V gene is TRBV10-3, the J gene TRBJ2-4, with a tentative D call TRBD2 (5 bases). Between the trimmed V and J ends, which lost 6 bases and 6 bases, there was a span of 15 bases. Germline assignment: CDR1 ENHRY and CDR2 SYGVKD. The CDR3 contains 14 residues. The CDR3 loop reads CAISALQEGNIQYF. DNA of the CDR3: TGTGCCATCAGCGCCCTACAAGAGGGAAACATTCAGTACTTC.

This clonotype was counted only a few times. This sequence joins TRBV11-2 and TRBJ2-1; no clear D gene. The CDR3 sequence is 11 residues long. V was clipped by 5 bases and J by 5 bases, with 4 bases between them. Germline V lookup: CDR1 SGHAT, CDR2 FQNNGV. CDR3 amino acids: CASSANNEQFF. The CDR3 coding sequence is TGTGCCAGCAGCGCCAACAATGAGCAGTTCTTC. The full variable domain, rest sourced from reference TRBV11-2 and TRBJ2-1, is EAGVAQSPRYKIIEKRQSVAFWCNPISGHATLYWYQQILGQGPKLLIQFQNNGVVDDSQLPKDRFSAERLKGVDSTLKIQPAKLEDSAVYLCASSANNEQFFGPGTRLTVL.

This clonotype was recorded a few times. The chain uses TRBV5-6 and TRBJ2-3; D is unclear. CDR1 and CDR2 from the germline V gene are SGHDT and YYEEEE. This CDR3 contains 13 residues. Trimming removed 0 bases at V and 2 bases at J, with 4 bases between. CDR3 nucleotides: TGTGCCAGCAGCTTGGACAACACAGATACGCAGTATTTT. It specifies CASSLDNTDTQYF.

This clonotype was detected many times. The chain couples TRBV7-2 to TRBJ2-7, with D possibly being TRBD1 (6 bases). From germline, CDR1 is SGHTA and CDR2 FQGNSA. The CDR3 totals 15 residues. The V end was cut by 6 bases, the J end by 3 bases, with 18 bases between. CDR3 sequence: CASRRTGTPIYEQYF. The CDR3 nucleotides are TGTGCCAGCAGACGAACCGGGACACCCATCTACGAGCAGTACTTC.

This chain uses TRBV4-2 with TRBJ2-7; TRBD2 might be the D (6 bases). V was shortened by 0 bases and J by 7 bases, with 25 bases between the two germline ends. Germline CDR1 and CDR2: LGHNA and YNFKEQ. The CDR3 runs 18 residues. CDR3 in DNA: TGTGCCAGCAGCCAAGATATACCTTCGGCCATGGTCGGAGGGGAGCAGTACTTC. Residues: CASSQDIPSAMVGGEQYF.

This clonotype was picked up a small number of times. The chain has TRBV7-8 and TRBJ1-1; D gene uncertain. The germline gives CDR1 SGHVS, CDR2 FQNEAQ. The CDR3 extends over 17 amino acids. The V end was cut by 0 bases, the J end by 0 bases, with 14 bases between. The CDR3 region is CASSLARILGMNTEAFF. For the CDR3, the DNA is TGTGCCAGCAGCTTAGCGCGTATTTTGGGAATGAACACTGAAGCTTTCTTT.

This sequence joins TRBV15 and TRBJ1-2, with D possibly being TRBD1 (5 bases). The CDR3 is 14 residues long. Trimming took 0 bases from V and 4 from J, leaving 9 bases between them. Germline lookup yields CDR1 LNHNV and CDR2 YYDKDF (reference sequence). The CDR3 protein is CATSRDRDLYGYTF. For the CDR3, the DNA is TGTGCCACCAGCAGAGATCGGGACCTCTATGGCTACACCTTC.

The J gene is TRBJ2-7, the V gene TRBV5-1; TRBD1 aligns across 8 bases. The junction had 9 bases not matched to a gene; V was cut back by 1 base and J by 6 bases. The CDR3 totals 15 residues. CDR1 is SGHRS, CDR2 YFSETQ, per germline. CDR3 region: CASSLWTGTPREQYV. For the CDR3, the DNA is TGCGCCAGCAGCTTGTGGACAGGGACCCCTCGCGAGCAGTACGTC.

This clonotype showed up just a few times. The J gene is TRBJ1-6, the V gene TRBV20-1; 7 positions agree with TRBD1. V gave up 2 bases and J gave up 0 bases; unmatched junction bases: 10. The CDR3 totals 18 residues. Germline values: CDR1 DFQATT, CDR2 SNEGSKA (reference sequence). The CDR3 bases are TGCAGTGCTAGACGAACTTTGACAGGGAGCTCCTATAATTCACCCCTCCACTTT. Amino acids: CSARRTLTGSSYNSPLHF.

This clonotype came up a few times. This chain connects TRBV6-6 to TRBJ2-5; 7 bases align to TRBD2. This CDR3 spans 15 amino acids. The germline V gene encodes CDR1 MNHNY and CDR2 SVGAGI (reference sequence). The V and J ends lost 6 bases and 1 base, in that order; junction bases with no gene match: 8. In DNA, the CDR3 is TGTGCCAGCAGCCGGAGACTAGCTAGCCAAGAGACCCAGTACTTC. Residues: CASSRRLASQETQYF.

The chain has TRBV6-2 or TRBV6-3 and TRBJ2-1, with TRBD2 matching 8 bases. The CDR3 sequence is 15 residues long. Per germline, CDR1 MNHEY and CDR2 SVGEGT. The trim removed 5 bases at V and 3 bases at J, leaving 6 bases unmatched. The CDR3, as DNA: TGTGCCAGCAGTCCAGTAGCGGGACTCTACAATGAGCAGTTCTTC. Translation gives CASSPVAGLYNEQFF.

This clonotype was detected a few times. CDR3 sequence: CATSDSRRGYGYTF. As DNA, the CDR3 is TGTGCCACCAGTGATTCCCGCAGGGGCTATGGCTACACCTTC. This chain uses TRBV24-1 with TRBJ1-2, with D possibly being TRBD1 (6 bases). Germline V gives CDR1 KGHDR, CDR2 SFDVKD. The CDR3 consists of 14 residues. V was pared by 2 bases and J by 4 bases, with 10 bases between.

This sequence joins TRBV7-2 and TRBJ2-3; 8 bases agree with TRBD2. The CDR3 extends over 15 amino acids. Germline CDR1 reads SGHTA; CDR2 reads FQGNSA. V lost 6 bases to trimming and J lost 0 bases; unmatched junction nucleotides: 5. CDR3 sequence reads: CASRPGGPSTDTQYF. The CDR3 nucleotides read TGTGCCAGCAGACCGGGGGGGCCTAGCACAGATACGCAGTATTTT.

This chain connects TRBV4-3 to TRBJ2-3, with D perhaps assigned TRBD1 or TRBD2 (5 bases each). Deletions cut 0 bases from V and 5 bases from J, with 9 bases between. CDR3 size: 14 residues. Per germline, CDR1 LGHNA and CDR2 YSLEER. The chain's CDR3 is CASSQDEGLDTQYF. The CDR3 coding sequence is TGCGCCAGCAGCCAAGACGAGGGGCTAGATACGCAGTATTTT.

This clonotype was detected only a few times. The chain carries TRBV7-2 and TRBJ1-1; D perhaps matches TRBD1 (6 bases). Germline CDR1 reads SGHTA; CDR2 reads FQGNSA. The length of the CDR3 is 14 residues. The V and J ends lost 4 bases and 6 bases respectively, with 15 bases between them. This chain's CDR3 is CASSSGQMSAEAFF. The CDR3 region has the DNA TGTGCCAGCAGCTCTGGACAGATGAGCGCTGAAGCTTTCTTT.

The chain links TRBV4-3 to TRBJ2-3, with D possibly matching TRBD2 (6 bases). Trimming removed 0 bases at V and 5 bases at J, with 12 bases between. The CDR3 contains 15 residues. The germline V gene has CDR1 LGHNA and CDR2 YSLEER. CDR3 nucleotides: TGCGCCAGCAGCCAAGAAGCCCAGGGAGGAGATACGCAGTATTTT. It encodes CASSQEAQGGDTQYF.

At least ten counts were recorded for this clonotype. V is TRBV6-5 and J is TRBJ1-1, with D unresolved. Trimming cost V 6 bases and J 8 bases, with 16 bases left between them. CDR3 length equals 13 residues. Germline values: CDR1 MNHEY, CDR2 SVGAGI. The CDR3 DNA reads as TGTGCCAGCAGCCGGAGACCCTCGTGGGAAGCTTTCTTT. It codes for CASSRRPSWEAFF.

V usage is TRBV10-2 and J usage is TRBJ1-5; a possible D gene is TRBD1 (5 bases). V lost 0 bases to trimming and J lost 0 bases, with 12 bases between them. The CDR3 loop spans 17 amino acids. The germline CDR1 and CDR2 sequences are WSHSY and SAAADI. The CDR3 sequence: CASSESGEGGSNQPQHF. The DNA of the CDR3 is TGCGCCAGCAGTGAGTCGGGGGAGGGCGGTAGCAATCAGCCCCAGCATTTT.

This clonotype has a count of ten or more. The genes are TRBV29-1 and TRBJ2-6; perhaps TRBD2 as D (5 bases). CDR3 length: 16 amino acids. Trimming took off 4 bases at V and 1 base at J, with 14 bases between the two ends. Looked up from germline, CDR1 is SQVTM and CDR2 is ANQGSEA. The CDR3 here is CSVGGVSGSGANVLTF. The CDR3 nucleotides are TGCAGCGTTGGTGGAGTGTCGGGGTCTGGGGCCAACGTCCTGACTTTC.

The chain combines TRBV4-3 with TRBJ1-1; no clear D gene. This CDR3 has 15 amino acids. Germline V CDR1 and CDR2: LGHNA, YSLEER. V was cut by 0 bases and J by 5 bases, with 13 bases left in between. The DNA of the CDR3 is TGCGCCAGCAGCCAAGATTTGGCAGAACTAACTGAAGCTTTCTTT. It encodes CASSQDLAELTEAFF.